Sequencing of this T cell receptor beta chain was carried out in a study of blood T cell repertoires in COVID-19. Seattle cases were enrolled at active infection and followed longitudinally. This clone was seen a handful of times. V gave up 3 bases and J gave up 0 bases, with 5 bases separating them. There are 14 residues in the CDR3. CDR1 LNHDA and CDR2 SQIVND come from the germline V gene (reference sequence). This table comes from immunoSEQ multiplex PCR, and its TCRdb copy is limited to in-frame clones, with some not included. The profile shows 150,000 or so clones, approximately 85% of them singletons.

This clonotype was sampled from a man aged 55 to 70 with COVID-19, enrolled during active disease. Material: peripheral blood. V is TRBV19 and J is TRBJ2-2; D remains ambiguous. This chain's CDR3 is CASSIRANTGELFF. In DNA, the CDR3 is TGTGCCAGTAGTATCCGGGCGAACACCGGGGAGCTGTTTTTT. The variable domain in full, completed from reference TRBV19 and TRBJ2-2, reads DGGITQSPKYLFRKEGQNVTLSCEQNLNHDAMYWYRQDPGQGLRLIYYSQIVNDFQKGDIAEGYSVSREKKESFPLTVTSAQKNPTAFYLCASSIRANTGELFFGEGSRLTVL.